This T cell receptor (beta chain) was identified during a study of control samples from healthy donors and cancer patients. The CDR3 contains 14 residues. Trimming stripped 8 bases from V and 0 bases from J, with 12 bases between. Per germline, CDR1 SNHLY and CDR2 FYNNEI. This table comes from immunoSEQ multiplex PCR, and its TCRdb copy is limited to in-frame clones, with some not included. This table holds 90,000 or so clones, around 90% found once. The origin of this receptor is a woman in her 70s in good health. Sample: blood. The chain has TRBV2 and TRBJ2-3; tentatively, D is TRBD1 or TRBD2 (5 bases each). The CDR3 bases are TGTGCCAGCGGGGGACGCACTAGCACAGATACGCAGTATTTT. This codes for CASGGRTSTDTQYF.